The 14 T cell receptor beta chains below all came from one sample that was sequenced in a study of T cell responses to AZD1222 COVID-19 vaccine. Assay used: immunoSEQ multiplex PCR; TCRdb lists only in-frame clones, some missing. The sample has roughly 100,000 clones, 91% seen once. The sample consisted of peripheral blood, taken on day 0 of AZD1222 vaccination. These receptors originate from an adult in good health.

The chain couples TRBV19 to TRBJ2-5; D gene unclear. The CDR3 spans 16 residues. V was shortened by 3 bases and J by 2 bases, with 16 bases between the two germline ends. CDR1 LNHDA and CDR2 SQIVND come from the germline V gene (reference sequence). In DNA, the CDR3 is TGTGCCAGTAGTATTACCGGGCCACGGGCTCAAGAGACCCAGTACTTC. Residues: CASSITGPRAQETQYF.

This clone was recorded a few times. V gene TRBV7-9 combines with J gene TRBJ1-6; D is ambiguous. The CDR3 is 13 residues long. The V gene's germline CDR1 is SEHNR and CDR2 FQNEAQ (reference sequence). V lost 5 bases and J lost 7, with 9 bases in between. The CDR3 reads CASSPSENSPLHF. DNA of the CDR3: TGTGCCAGCAGCCCCTCTGAGAATTCACCCCTCCACTTT.

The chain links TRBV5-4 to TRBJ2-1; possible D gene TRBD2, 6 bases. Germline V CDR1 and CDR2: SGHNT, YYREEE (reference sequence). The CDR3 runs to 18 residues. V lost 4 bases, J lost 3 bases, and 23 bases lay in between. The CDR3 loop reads CASSTKTLVGSYYNEQFF. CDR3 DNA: TGTGCCAGCAGCACAAAAACCCTCGTCGGGAGTTACTACAATGAGCAGTTCTTC.

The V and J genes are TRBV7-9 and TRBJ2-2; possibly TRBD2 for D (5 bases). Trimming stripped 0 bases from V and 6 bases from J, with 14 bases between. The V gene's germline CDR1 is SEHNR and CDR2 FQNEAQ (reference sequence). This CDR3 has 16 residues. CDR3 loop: CASSLALGRAAGELFF. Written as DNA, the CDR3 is TGTGCCAGCAGCTTAGCGCTTGGCAGAGCGGCCGGGGAGCTGTTTTTT.

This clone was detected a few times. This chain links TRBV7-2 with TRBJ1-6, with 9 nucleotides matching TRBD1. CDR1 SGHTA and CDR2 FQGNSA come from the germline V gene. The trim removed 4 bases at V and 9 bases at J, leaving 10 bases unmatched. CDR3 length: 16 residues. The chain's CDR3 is CASSSLGQGGGSPLHF. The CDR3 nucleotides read TGTGCCAGCAGCTCCTTGGGACAGGGAGGTGGTTCACCCCTCCACTTT.

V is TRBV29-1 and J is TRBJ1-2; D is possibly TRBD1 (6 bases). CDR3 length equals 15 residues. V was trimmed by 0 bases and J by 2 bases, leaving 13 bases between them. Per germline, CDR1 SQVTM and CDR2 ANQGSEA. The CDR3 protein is CSVEDGTGLNYGYTF. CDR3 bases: TGCAGCGTTGAAGACGGTACAGGGCTAAACTATGGCTACACCTTC.

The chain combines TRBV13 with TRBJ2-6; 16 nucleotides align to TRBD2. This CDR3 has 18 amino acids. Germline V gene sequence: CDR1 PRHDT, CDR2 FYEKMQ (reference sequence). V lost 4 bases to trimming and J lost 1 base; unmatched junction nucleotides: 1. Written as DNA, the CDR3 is TGTGCCAGCAGCTCGGGACTAGCGGGAGGGTCTGGGGCCAACGTCCTGACTTTC. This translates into CASSSGLAGGSGANVLTF.

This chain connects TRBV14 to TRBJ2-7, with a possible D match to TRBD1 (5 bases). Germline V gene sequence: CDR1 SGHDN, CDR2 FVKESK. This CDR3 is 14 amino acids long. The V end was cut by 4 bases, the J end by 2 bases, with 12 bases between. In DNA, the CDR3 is TGTGCCAGCAGCCCCAGGGCAGGGACCTACGAGCAGTACTTC. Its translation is CASSPRAGTYEQYF.

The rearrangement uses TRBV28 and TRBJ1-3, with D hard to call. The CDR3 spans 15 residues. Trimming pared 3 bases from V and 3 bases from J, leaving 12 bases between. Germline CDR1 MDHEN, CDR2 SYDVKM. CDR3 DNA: TGTGCCAGCAGTTTGGGTGGGATTTATGGAAACACCATATATTTT. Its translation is CASSLGGIYGNTIYF.

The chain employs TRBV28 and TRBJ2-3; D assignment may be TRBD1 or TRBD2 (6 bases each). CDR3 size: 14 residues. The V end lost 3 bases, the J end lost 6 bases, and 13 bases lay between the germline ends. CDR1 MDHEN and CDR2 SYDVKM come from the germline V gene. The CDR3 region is CASSFPGADDTQYF. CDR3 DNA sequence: TGTGCCAGCAGTTTTCCGGGGGCAGACGATACGCAGTATTTT.

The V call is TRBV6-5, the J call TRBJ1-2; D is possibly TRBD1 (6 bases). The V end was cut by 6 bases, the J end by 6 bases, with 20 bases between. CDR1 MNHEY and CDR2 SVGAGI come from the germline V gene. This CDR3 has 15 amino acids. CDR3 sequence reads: CASRTDRSFYNGYTF. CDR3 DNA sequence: TGTGCCAGCAGAACCGACAGGTCGTTTTACAATGGCTACACCTTC.

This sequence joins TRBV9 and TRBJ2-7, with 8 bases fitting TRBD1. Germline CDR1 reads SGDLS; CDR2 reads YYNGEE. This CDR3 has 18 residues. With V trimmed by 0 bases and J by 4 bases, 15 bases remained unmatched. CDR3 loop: CASSVGDRWGPPPYEQYF. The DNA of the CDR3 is TGTGCCAGCAGCGTAGGGGACAGGTGGGGCCCTCCCCCTTACGAGCAGTACTTC. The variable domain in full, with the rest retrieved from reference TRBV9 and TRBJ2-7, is DSGVTQTPKHLITATGQRVTLRCSPRSGDLSVYWYQQSLDQGLQFLIQYYNGEERAKGNILERFSAQQFPDLHSELNLSSLELGDSALYFCASSVGDRWGPPPYEQYFGPGTRLTVT.

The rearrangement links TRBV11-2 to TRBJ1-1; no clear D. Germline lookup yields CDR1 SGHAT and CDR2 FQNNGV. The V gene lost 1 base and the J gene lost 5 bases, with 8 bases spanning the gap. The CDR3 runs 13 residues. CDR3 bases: TGTGCCAGCAGCTTAGTAGTGGGAACTGAAGCTTTCTTT. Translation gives CASSLVVGTEAFF.

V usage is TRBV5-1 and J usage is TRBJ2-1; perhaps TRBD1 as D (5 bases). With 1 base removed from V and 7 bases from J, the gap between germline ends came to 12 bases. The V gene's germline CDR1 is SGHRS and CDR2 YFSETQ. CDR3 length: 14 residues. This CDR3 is CASSLNGARNEQFF. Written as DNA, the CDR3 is TGCGCCAGCAGCTTGAATGGGGCGCGAAATGAGCAGTTCTTC.